A single T cell receptor (beta chain) is shown here with its context. Its target is unknown. Assay used: immunoSEQ multiplex PCR; TCRdb lists only in-frame clones, some missing. The sample has tens of thousands of clones; 80% to 95% are singletons. The source of the sample is a study of T cell responses to AZD1222 COVID-19 vaccine. Study observations and caveats: It was only a handful of AZD1222 recipients who were seropositive at baseline. Dominant CD4 TCR responses targeted spike regions 160-218 and 743-854.

This CDR3 contains 21 residues. The trim removed 3 bases at V and 0 bases at J, leaving 18 bases unmatched. This TCR was sampled from an adult who received the AZD1222 COVID-19 vaccine. Here the sequenced sample was peripheral blood, taken 28 days after the second AZD1222 dose. The chain combines TRBV5-3 with TRBJ1-6; TRBD1 agrees at 7 bases. TRBV5-3 is an ORF; its function is uncertain. The CDR3 nucleotides are TGTGCCAGAAGCTCCTCCGGGACAGCGATATTACTTAGCTCCTATAATTCACCCCTCCACTTT. Its translation: CARSSSGTAILLSSYNSPLHF.